This entry lists 4 T cell receptor beta chains sequenced from one sample in a study of CD8 T cells in Susac syndrome (dated by TCRdb to between 2018 and 2020). The method was the immunoSEQ multiplex PCR assay. RNA was extracted using the RNeasy kit, and about 0.5 to 1 microgram was reverse transcribed with random hexamers. The public sequencing data were trimmed at Q25 with fastp and processed into clonotypes with MiXCR by TCRdb, which kept only in-frame beta chains. Every CDR3 protein is listed once, alongside the most common genes and DNA of its rows. Here the sample has 300,000 to 350,000 distinct CDR3 sequences; around 90% occur a single time. 0.06% to 0.075% of the sample comes from the top ten. The sample consisted of CD4+ T cells from PBMCs. These receptors were collected from a human donor with multiple sclerosis.

V and J are TRBV6-1 and TRBJ2-6; D is possibly TRBD2 (6 bases). CDR3 length: 19 residues. The germline CDR1 and CDR2 sequences are MNHNS and SASEGT. The V end lost 6 bases, the J end lost 2 bases, and 23 bases lay between the germline ends. CDR3 protein: CASSGRTGRGLAGANVLTF. CDR3 sequence (DNA): TGTGCCAGCAGCGGTCGAACCGGGAGAGGGCTCGCTGGGGCCAACGTCCTGACTTTC.

This rearrangement joins TRBV6-5 to TRBJ1-2; D unresolved. In germline, CDR1 is MNHEY, CDR2 SVGAGI. V was cut by 2 bases and J by 4 bases, with 14 bases left in between. The CDR3 loop spans 15 amino acids. In DNA form, the CDR3 reads TGTGCCAGCAGTTACGTCCCAGACCTAGGCTATGGCTACACCTTC. It encodes CASSYVPDLGYGYTF.

V usage is TRBV29-1 and J usage is TRBJ1-1, with TRBD1 identical over 9 bases. The trim removed 5 bases at V and 6 bases at J, leaving 10 bases unmatched. The germline gives CDR1 SQVTM, CDR2 ANQGSEA. The CDR3 spans 14 residues. The CDR3: CSVTGTGTPSEAFF. CDR3 nucleotide sequence: TGCAGCGTTACCGGGACAGGGACGCCCTCTGAAGCTTTCTTT.

V and J are TRBV7-8 and TRBJ2-2; 7 nucleotides align to TRBD2. The CDR3 extends over 18 amino acids. J was trimmed by 0 bases and V by 1 base; bases with no gene match: 8. CDR1 SGHVS and CDR2 FQNEAQ come from the germline V gene. In nucleotides, the CDR3 is TGTGCCAGCAGCTTAGTTTCTTTCCTAGCGGCGAACACCGGGGAGCTGTTTTTT. This sequence encodes CASSLVSFLAANTGELFF.